The 3 T cell receptor beta chains below were found in one sample sequenced in a study of blood T cell repertoires in COVID-19. Sequenced by immunoSEQ multiplex PCR; TCRdb stores in-frame clones only, minus some. The data contain over 120,000 clones, approximately 87% of them singletons. Sequenced input: peripheral blood. The receptors derive from a woman between 50 and 59 years old with active or convalescent COVID-19.

V usage is TRBV10-3 and J usage is TRBJ1-3; D uncertain. The CDR3 has 15 amino acids. V was pared by 2 bases and J by 0 bases, with 8 bases between. Germline assignment: CDR1 ENHRY and CDR2 SYGVKD. The CDR3 loop is CAISEDGISGNTIYF. CDR3 nucleotide sequence: TGTGCCATCAGTGAGGACGGGATCTCTGGAAACACCATATATTTT.

This rearrangement joins TRBV29-1 to TRBJ2-1; D uncertain. This CDR3 contains 11 residues. Germline CDR1 and CDR2: SQVTM and ANQGSEA. Trimming stripped 7 bases from V and 5 bases from J, with 9 bases between. The CDR3 coding sequence is TGCAGCGGCCTACAGAACAATGAGCAGTTCTTC. Translated, it gives CSGLQNNEQFF.

The CDR3 DNA reads TGTGCCAGCAGCTTCCTAGCGGGAGTTAAAACCGGGGAGCTGTTTTTT. Protein: CASSFLAGVKTGELFF. The chain employs TRBV7-9 and TRBJ2-2; 10 bases fit TRBD2. CDR1 SEHNR and CDR2 FQNEAQ come from the germline V gene (reference sequence). V lost 3 bases, J lost 5 bases, and 6 bases stayed unmatched. The CDR3 totals 16 residues.